These T cell receptor beta chains were read from a single sample in a study of T cell repertoires in ileal Crohn's disease. Clones were read by immunoSEQ multiplex PCR, and TCRdb kept only the in-frame ones, dropping some. In the table there are roughly 15,000 clones, less than 90% of which are singletons. Material: ileal tissue. These TCRs come from an adult with Crohn's disease. Each CDR3 is given without its conserved first and last residue.

J gene: TRBJ2-3; V gene: TRBV4-3; CDR3 protein: ASSQLAGVGTDTQY
J gene: TRBJ2-2; V gene: TRBV2; CDR3 protein: ASSREDGELF
J gene: TRBJ2-5; V gene: TRBV5-4; CDR3 protein: ASSSPTVARETQY
J gene: TRBJ2-3; V gene: TRBV15; CDR3 protein: ATSTGTSETDTQY
J gene: TRBJ2-7; V gene: TRBV4-1; CDR3 protein: ASSQDDFSRGVNEQY
J gene: TRBJ1-6; V gene: TRBV6-1; CDR3 protein: ASRTVNSPLH
J gene: TRBJ2-7; V gene: TRBV6-5; CDR3 protein: ASSYSGTSGRREQY
J gene: TRBJ2-5; V gene: TRBV29-1; CDR3 protein: SGCWDRSPQTQY
J gene: TRBJ2-4; V gene: TRBV4-1; CDR3 protein: ASSQERRQGNIQY
J gene: TRBJ1-1; V gene: TRBV7-2; CDR3 protein: ASRLSGNTEAF
J gene: TRBJ1-1; V gene: TRBV28; CDR3 protein: ASSWRGRGNTEAF
J gene: TRBJ1-1; V gene: TRBV18; CDR3 protein: ASSPLPSGQGATRGTEAF
J gene: TRBJ2-3; V gene: TRBV5-1; CDR3 protein: ASSAGLAQDTQY
J gene: TRBJ2-6; V gene: TRBV5-8; CDR3 protein: ASSVASGANVLT
J gene: TRBJ2-7; V gene: TRBV28; CDR3 protein: ASGTGGPYEQY